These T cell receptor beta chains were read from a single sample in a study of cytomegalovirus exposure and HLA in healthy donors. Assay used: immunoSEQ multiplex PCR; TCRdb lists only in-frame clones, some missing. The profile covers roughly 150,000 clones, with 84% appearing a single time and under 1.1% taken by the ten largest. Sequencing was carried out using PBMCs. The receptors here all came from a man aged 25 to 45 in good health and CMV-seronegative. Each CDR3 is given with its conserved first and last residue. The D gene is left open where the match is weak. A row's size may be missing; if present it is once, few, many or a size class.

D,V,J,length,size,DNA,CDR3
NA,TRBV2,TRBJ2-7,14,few,TGTGCCAGCAGTGAATCTCTAGACTACTACGAGCAGTACTTC,CASSESLDYYEQYF
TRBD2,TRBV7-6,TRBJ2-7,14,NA,TGTGCCAGCAGCTTAATGGCTAGCGGCTACGAGCAGTACTTC,CASSLMASGYEQYF
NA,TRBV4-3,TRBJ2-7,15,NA,TGCGCCAGCAGCCAAGGGGTAGGGGGACCCTACGAGCAGTACTTC,CASSQGVGGPYEQYF
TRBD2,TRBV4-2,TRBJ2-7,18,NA,TGTGCCAGCAGCCAAGAGGGGGGGGGAGGAGGTCGGGACTACGAGCAGTACTTC,CASSQEGGGGGRDYEQYF
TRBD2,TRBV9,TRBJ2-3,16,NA,TGTGCCAGCAGCGCCCCTTTAGCGGGGGGGTCGGATACGCAGTATTTT,CASSAPLAGGSDTQYF
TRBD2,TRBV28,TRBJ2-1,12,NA,TGTGCCAGCAGCCAGCGGGGCAATGAGCAGTTCTTC,CASSQRGNEQFF
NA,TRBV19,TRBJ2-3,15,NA,TGTGCCAGTAGTCAGGACTCGACTAGCACAGATACGCAGTATTTT,CASSQDSTSTDTQYF
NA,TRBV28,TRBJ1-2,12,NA,TGTGCCAGCAGTTTACCCCTTAATGGCTACACCTTC,CASSLPLNGYTF
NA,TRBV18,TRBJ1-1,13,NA,TGTGCCAGCTCACCAACAATGAACACTGAAGCTTTCTTT,CASSPTMNTEAFF
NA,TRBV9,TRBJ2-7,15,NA,TGTGCCAGCAGCGAGGGACTCAGCGGTCTCTACGAGCAGTACTTC,CASSEGLSGLYEQYF
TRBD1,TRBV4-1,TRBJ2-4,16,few,TGCGCCAGCAGCCAAGGGCAGGGGGCGGCCAAAAACATTCAGTACTTC,CASSQGQGAAKNIQYF
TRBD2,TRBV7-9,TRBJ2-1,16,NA,TGTGCCAGCAGCTTGGGACTAGCGGGCGCCGGCAATGAGCAGTTCTTC,CASSLGLAGAGNEQFF
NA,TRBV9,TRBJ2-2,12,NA,TGTGCCAGCAGCGCAATCCCCGGGGAGCTGTTTTTT,CASSAIPGELFF
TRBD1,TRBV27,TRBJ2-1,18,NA,TGTGCCAGCAGTTTATCGATAGGCGACAGGGGGCTCTACAATGAGCAGTTCTTC,CASSLSIGDRGLYNEQFF
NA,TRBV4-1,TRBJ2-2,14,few,TGCGCCAGCAGCCCCCGGGGGATTTTCGGGGAGCTGTTTTTT,CASSPRGIFGELFF
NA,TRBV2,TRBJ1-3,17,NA,TGTGCCAGCAGCCTACAGGAGCCACAACCCTCTGGAAACACCATATATTTT,CASSLQEPQPSGNTIYF
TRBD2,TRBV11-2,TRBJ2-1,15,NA,TGTGCCAGCAGCTGGACTAGCGGGGGGGCTCGTGAGCAGTTCTTC,CASSWTSGGAREQFF
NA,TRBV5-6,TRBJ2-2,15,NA,TGTGCCAGCAGCCGACAGGGAGGTTACACCGGGGAGCTGTTTTTT,CASSRQGGYTGELFF
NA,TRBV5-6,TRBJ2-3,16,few,TGTGCCAGCAGCCTCCCCGGGTGGGGGGGCCCGGATACGCAGTATTTT,CASSLPGWGGPDTQYF
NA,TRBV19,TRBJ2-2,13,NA,TGTGCCAGTAGCCCCAGGGAGGCCGGGGAGCTGTTTTTT,CASSPREAGELFF
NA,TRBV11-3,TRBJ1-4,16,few,TGTGCCAGCAGCTTAGATCATGGGACACCTTTCCGGGAACTGTTTTTT,CASSLDHGTPFRELFF
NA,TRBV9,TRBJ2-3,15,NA,TGTGCCAGCAGCGCCCGGGACTCCCGCACAGATACGCAGTATTTT,CASSARDSRTDTQYF
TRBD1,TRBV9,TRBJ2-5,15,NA,TGTGCCAGCAGCGTGACAGGGGTTGGAGGAGAGACCCAGTACTTC,CASSVTGVGGETQYF
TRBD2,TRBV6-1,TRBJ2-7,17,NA,TGTGCCAGCAGTGAAGATTTCTGGCGGGAGCGCACCTACGAGCAGTACTTC,CASSEDFWRERTYEQYF
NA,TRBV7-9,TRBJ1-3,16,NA,TGTGCCAGCAGCTTGGAAGCAGGAGGAACTGGAAACACCATATATTTT,CASSLEAGGTGNTIYF
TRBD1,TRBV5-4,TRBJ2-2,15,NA,TGTGCCAGCAGCTTGTTGCAGGGGGCAACGGGGGAGCTGTTTTTT,CASSLLQGATGELFF
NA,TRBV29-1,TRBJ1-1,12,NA,TGCAGCGCCCAGGGTTGGAACACTGAAGCTTTCTTT,CSAQGWNTEAFF
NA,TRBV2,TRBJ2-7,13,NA,TGTGCCAGCAGTGACCTGAGCTCCTACGAGCAGTACTTC,CASSDLSSYEQYF
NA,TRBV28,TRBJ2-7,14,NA,TGTGCCAGCAGCCTAGCACGGACTCCCCACGAGCAGTACTTC,CASSLARTPHEQYF
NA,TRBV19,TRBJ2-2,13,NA,TGTGCCAGTAGCGCCCTAGCAGCCGGGGAGCTGTTTTTT,CASSALAAGELFF
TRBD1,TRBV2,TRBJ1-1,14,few,TGTGCCAGCAAAAGGGGACAGGTTAAGACTGAAGCTTTCTTT,CASKRGQVKTEAFF
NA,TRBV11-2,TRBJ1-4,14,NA,TGTGCCAGCAGCTTAGGACACCAGGGAGAAAAACTGTTTTTT,CASSLGHQGEKLFF
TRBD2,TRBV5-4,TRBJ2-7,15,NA,TGTGCCAGCAGCCCCCGGACTAGCGGGGGCTACGAGCAGTACTTC,CASSPRTSGGYEQYF
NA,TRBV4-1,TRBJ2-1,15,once,TGCGCCAGCAGCCAAGGGCTAGTAATCTCCCATGAGCAGTTCTTC,CASSQGLVISHEQFF
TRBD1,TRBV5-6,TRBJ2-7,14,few,TGTGCCAGCAGCTTTGGGACAGGGGGCTACGAGCAGTACTTC,CASSFGTGGYEQYF
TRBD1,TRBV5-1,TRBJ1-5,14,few,TGCGCCAGCAGCCCAACAGGGGTCGGTCAGCCCCAGCATTTT,CASSPTGVGQPQHF
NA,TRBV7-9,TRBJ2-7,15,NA,TGTGCCAGCAGCTTAGGGAGTGGCGGGGCGTACGAGCAGTACTTC,CASSLGSGGAYEQYF
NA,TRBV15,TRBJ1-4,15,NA,TGTGCCACCAGCCCGCGATCGGGGAGCGGTGAAAAACTGTTTTTT,CATSPRSGSGEKLFF
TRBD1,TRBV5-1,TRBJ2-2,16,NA,TGCGCCAGCAGCTTGGACGGGACAGGGCTCACCGGGGAGCTGTTTTTT,CASSLDGTGLTGELFF
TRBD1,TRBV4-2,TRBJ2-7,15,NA,TGTGCCAGCAGCCAAGAAGAGGGGGCGAGCTACGAGCAGTACTTC,CASSQEEGASYEQYF
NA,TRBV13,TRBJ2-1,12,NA,TGTGCCAGCAAAAGGTCGGGGAATGAGCAGTTCTTC,CASKRSGNEQFF
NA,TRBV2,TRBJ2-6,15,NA,TGTGCCAGCAGTGAGCGGGCAGGGGTAGCCAACGTCCTGACTTTC,CASSERAGVANVLTF
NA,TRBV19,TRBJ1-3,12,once,TGTGCCAGTCGAGGAGCTGGAAACACCATATATTTT,CASRGAGNTIYF
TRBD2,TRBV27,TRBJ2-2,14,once,TGTGCCAGCAGTCCAGGACTAGGCGCCGGGGAGCTGTTTTTT,CASSPGLGAGELFF
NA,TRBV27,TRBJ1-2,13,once,TGTGCCAGCAGTTTCTCGGGGAACTATGGCTACACCTTC,CASSFSGNYGYTF
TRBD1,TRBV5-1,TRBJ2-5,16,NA,TGCGCCAGCAGCTTGGCCGGGGACAGGGGCGGTGAGACCCAGTACTTC,CASSLAGDRGGETQYF
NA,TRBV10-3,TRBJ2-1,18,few,TGTGCCATCAGTGGAACGCAGACGACTGGATGGTACAATGAGCGGCAGTTCTTC,CAISGTQTTGWYNERQFF
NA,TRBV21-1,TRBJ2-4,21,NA,TGTGCCAGCAGCATTCCTTGTAAGCTAGCGGGGGACCCGCTAGCCAAAAACATTCAGTACTTC,CASSIPCKLAGDPLAKNIQYF
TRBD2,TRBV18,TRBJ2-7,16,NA,TGTGCCAGCTCACCAGGGGCTAGCGGATTCTCCTACGAGCAGTACTTC,CASSPGASGFSYEQYF
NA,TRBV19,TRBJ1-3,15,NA,TGTGCCAGTAGCAAATTGACAGTCTCTGGAAACACCATATATTTT,CASSKLTVSGNTIYF
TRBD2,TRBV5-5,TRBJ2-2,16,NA,TGTGCCAGCAGCTCCGGACTAGCCGTGAACACCGGGGAGCTGTTTTTT,CASSSGLAVNTGELFF
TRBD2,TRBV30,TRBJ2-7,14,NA,TGTGCCTGGAGTGGTGGGCGGGAGGTAGACGAGCAGTACTTC,CAWSGGREVDEQYF